Below, 26 T cell receptor beta chains from the same sample are listed, as sequenced in a study of blood T cell repertoires in COVID-19. Assay: immunoSEQ multiplex PCR; the TCRdb copy retains only in-frame clones and omits some. The sample holds around 700,000 clones, around 90% seen once. The sequenced material came from peripheral blood. The source of these receptors is a woman under 30 with acute or convalescent COVID-19.

A single count supports this clone. The J gene is TRBJ1-1, the V gene TRBV2; D not certain. This CDR3 comprises 12 residues. Germline CDR1 and CDR2: SNHLY and FYNNEI. Trimming took 3 bases from V and 1 from J, leaving 3 bases between them. The CDR3 is CASSDRNTEAFF. Here the CDR3 DNA reads TGTGCCAGCAGTGATAGGAACACTGAAGCTTTCTTT.

The chain combines TRBV2 with TRBJ1-1; D perhaps matches TRBD1 (6 bases). V lost 7 bases and J 2 bases, leaving 17 bases between the germline ends. CDR1 is SNHLY and CDR2 is FYNNEI in the germline V gene. This CDR3 has 15 amino acids. The CDR3 spells CASTLSRDKNTEAFF. Written as DNA, the CDR3 is TGTGCCAGCACCTTGTCCCGGGACAAAAACACTGAAGCTTTCTTT.

J is TRBJ2-1 and V is TRBV4-1; unclear D gene. The V gene's germline CDR1 is MGHRA and CDR2 YSYEKL. V dropped 3 bases and J dropped 4 bases, with 13 bases sitting between them. The length of the CDR3 is 15 residues. The CDR3 DNA is TGCGCCAGCAGCCAGGCCACGATTTATTACAATGAGCAGTTCTTC. It is translated as CASSQATIYYNEQFF.

This clone appeared a single time. This rearrangement joins TRBV27 to TRBJ1-5; maybe TRBD1 (5 bases). V shed 6 bases and J shed 4 bases, with 22 bases lying between them. From germline, CDR1 is MNHEY and CDR2 SMNVEV (reference sequence). CDR3 length: 17 residues. The DNA of the CDR3 is TGTGCCAGCAGCAAGTTTCGGGTGGGGCTCCTTAATCAGCCCCAGCATTTT. This encodes CASSKFRVGLLNQPQHF.

The DNA of the CDR3 is TGTGCCACCAGGGGGACAGGGCAGAACACTGAAGCTTTCTTT. Protein sequence: CATRGTGQNTEAFF. The rearrangement uses TRBV24-1 and TRBJ1-1; TRBD1 matches 9 bases. The CDR3 contains 14 residues. The V and J ends lost 7 bases and 1 base, in that order; junction bases with no gene match: 3. Germline CDR1 is KGHDR and CDR2 is SFDVKD.

This clone was detected only a few times. V gene TRBV30 combines with J gene TRBJ1-2; no definite D call. The V gene's germline CDR1 is GTSNPN and CDR2 SVGIG (reference sequence). The CDR3 sequence is 14 residues long. V dropped 2 bases and J dropped 5 bases, with 15 bases sitting between them. CDR3 nucleotides: TGTGCCTGGAGTAAGCGGGCGGATTATTATGGCTACACCTTC. As protein: CAWSKRADYYGYTF.

This clone was counted once. This CDR3 is CAISTDRTYGYTF. The CDR3 DNA follows: TGTGCCATCAGCACCGACAGGACCTATGGCTACACCTTC. The chain carries TRBV10-3 and TRBJ1-2; D is possibly TRBD1 (6 bases). Germline V lookup: CDR1 ENHRY, CDR2 SYGVKD. Trimming cost V 6 bases and J 4 bases, with 12 bases left between them. The CDR3 contains 13 residues.

The gene calls are TRBV7-9 and TRBJ2-5; 14 bases are a match to TRBD2. Germline CDR1 reads SEHNR; CDR2 reads FQNEAQ (reference sequence). CDR3 length: 17 amino acids. V lost 3 bases to trimming and J lost 7 bases; unmatched junction nucleotides: 10. CDR3 bases: TGTGCCAGCAGCTTTCGACTAGCGGGGGGGCCTGGAGGGACCCAGTACTTC. Translation: CASSFRLAGGPGGTQYF.

The genes are TRBV4-3 and TRBJ2-3; D is possibly TRBD2 (6 bases). The CDR3 covers 17 residues. Germline V gene data show CDR1 as LGHNA and CDR2 as YSLEER. Between the trimmed V and J ends, which lost 3 bases and 0 bases, there was a span of 16 bases. In DNA form, the CDR3 reads TGCGCCAGCAGCCAGGAACGACCGGGACTTAGCACAGATACGCAGTATTTT. Translating gives CASSQERPGLSTDTQYF.

This clone was recorded once. The V gene is TRBV6-4, the J gene TRBJ2-2; TRBD1 matches 9 bases. Germline CDR1 reads MRHNA; CDR2 reads SNTAGT. V shed 6 bases and J 5 bases; nucleotides not matched to a gene: 4. This CDR3 has 14 amino acids. In DNA, the CDR3 is TGTGCCAGCAGCGGACAGGGGTGGACCGGGGAGCTGTTTTTT. As protein: CASSGQGWTGELFF.

This chain joins TRBV7-8 and TRBJ2-3; 8 positions agree with TRBD2. Germline V gene lookup returns CDR1 SGHVS and CDR2 FQNEAQ. J lost 2 bases, V lost 0 bases, and 10 bases had no gene match. The length of the CDR3 is 18 residues. CDR3 protein: CASSLARASGFITDTQYF. The CDR3 DNA follows: TGTGCCAGCAGCTTAGCTAGGGCTAGCGGGTTTATCACAGATACGCAGTATTTT.

The chain is built from TRBV5-5 and TRBJ1-2; possible D gene TRBD1, 5 bases. The germline CDR1 and CDR2 sequences are SGHKS and YYEKEE (reference sequence). Trimming pared 5 bases from V and 7 bases from J, leaving 18 bases between. The CDR3 has 14 residues. The CDR3 region is CASRGEGPRRGYTF. The CDR3 coding sequence is TGTGCCAGCAGGGGGGAGGGTCCTCGTCGTGGCTACACCTTC.

The chain uses TRBV6-5 and TRBJ2-1, with a possible D match to TRBD2 (5 bases). Germline loops: CDR1 MNHEY, CDR2 SVGAGI. V was clipped by 6 bases and J by 4 bases, with 16 bases between them. The CDR3 consists of 15 residues. CDR3 nucleotides: TGTGCCAGCAGCTACCGGGAATCCCTTTACAATGAGCAGTTCTTC. It yields the protein CASSYRESLYNEQFF.

The genes are TRBV4-3 and TRBJ1-6; D may be TRBD1 (6 bases). CDR1 LGHNA and CDR2 YSLEER come from the germline V gene. The CDR3 spans 16 residues. V shed 8 bases and J shed 8 bases, with 22 bases lying between them. The DNA of the CDR3 is TGCGCCAGCCGACAGGACATAAAGGGAGACTATTCACCCCTCCACTTT. It is translated as CASRQDIKGDYSPLHF.

Remarks on this clone: Other DNA sequences from this sample encode an identical CDR3 as well. Here the CDR3 DNA reads TGTGCCAGCAGCCAAGGAGGCGGCTACACCTTC. This translates into CASSQGGGYTF. The rearrangement joins TRBV14 to TRBJ1-2; D gene unclear. The CDR3 sequence is 11 residues long. Germline CDR1 reads SGHDN; CDR2 reads FVKESK. Trimming removed 1 base at V and 8 bases at J, with 5 bases between.

This clone was seen only once. J is TRBJ1-5 and V is TRBV6-6; 8 bases map to TRBD1. This CDR3 has 15 amino acids. The V gene's germline CDR1 is MNHNY and CDR2 SVGAGI (reference sequence). V lost 7 bases to trimming and J lost 9 bases; unmatched junction nucleotides: 14. In DNA form, the CDR3 reads TGTGCCAGCACTCAACAGGGGGTGGGATGTGGGCCCCAGCATTTT. This gives the protein CASTQQGVGCGPQHF.

This chain uses TRBV4-1 with TRBJ1-3; 12 positions agree with TRBD1. Germline lookup yields CDR1 MGHRA and CDR2 YSYEKL. This CDR3 is built from 16 residues. J gave up 3 bases and V 5 bases, and 5 bases lay outside the gene matches. The CDR3 DNA reads as TGCGCCAGCAGCTCGGGACAGGGGGCGAGTGGAAACACCATATATTTT. This encodes CASSSGQGASGNTIYF.

The chain carries TRBV28 and TRBJ1-2; 8 bases are shared with TRBD1. Germline V gene lookup returns CDR1 MDHEN and CDR2 SYDVKM. The trim removed 4 bases at V and 4 bases at J, leaving 8 bases unmatched. The CDR3 consists of 15 residues. CDR3 nucleotide sequence: TGTGCCAGCAGTTCGGGACAGGCCGGACCCTATGGCTACACCTTC. It codes for CASSSGQAGPYGYTF.

The chain is built from TRBV12-3 or TRBV12-4 and TRBJ2-7; D is perhaps TRBD1 (5 bases). With 5 bases removed from V and 1 base from J, the gap between germline ends came to 9 bases. The CDR3 runs to 13 residues. CDR3 amino acids: CASSRRQSYEQYF. The CDR3 DNA sequence: TGTGCCAGCAGTCGTCGACAGTCCTACGAGCAGTACTTC.

The chain links TRBV28 to TRBJ2-3, with TRBD1 identical over 8 bases. The CDR3 loop spans 14 amino acids. The germline V gene has CDR1 MDHEN and CDR2 SYDVKM. V dropped 8 bases and J dropped 1; count of bases not matched to a gene: 5. CDR3 nucleotides: TGTGCCAGCCATAACAGGGGGGGCACAGATACGCAGTATTTT. The encoded protein is CASHNRGGTDTQYF.

This chain joins TRBV6-2 or TRBV6-3 and TRBJ2-2, with D hard to call. CDR1 and CDR2 (germline): MNHEY, SVGEGT. V dropped 2 bases and J dropped 0 bases, with 22 bases sitting between them. This CDR3 region has 20 residues. The CDR3 DNA reads as TGTGCCAGCAGTTACCGGCCCCCCACTATATCGGTAGCGAACACCGGGGAGCTGTTTTTT. Its translation is CASSYRPPTISVANTGELFF.

V and J are TRBV7-9 and TRBJ1-2, with D maybe TRBD1 (5 bases). CDR3 length equals 12 residues. V was clipped by 8 bases and J by 8 bases, with 15 bases between them. Germline lookup yields CDR1 SEHNR and CDR2 FQNEAQ (reference sequence). CDR3 residues: CASAGLTEGYTF. Written as DNA, the CDR3 is TGTGCCAGCGCAGGGTTAACAGAAGGCTACACCTTC.

The rearrangement uses TRBV11-2 and TRBJ2-1; 12 bases are shared with TRBD2. Losses at the gene ends were 5 bases for V and 14 bases for J; bases not matched to a gene: 7. CDR1 is SGHAT, CDR2 FQNNGV, per germline. This CDR3 has 13 amino acids. CDR3 coding DNA: TGTGCCAGCAGCCTATATCGACTAGCGGGGGAGTTCTTC. Residues: CASSLYRLAGEFF.

The chain carries TRBV2 and TRBJ1-2; the match to TRBD1 covers 7 bases. CDR1 and CDR2 (germline): SNHLY, FYNNEI. The V segment lost 6 bases and the J segment 3 bases; nucleotides outside the gene matches: 4. The CDR3 runs to 13 residues. CDR3 bases: TGTGCCAGCAGCCTCGGGACAGACTATGGCTACACCTTC. Translation gives CASSLGTDYGYTF.

This chain connects TRBV12-3 or TRBV12-4 to TRBJ1-4, with no clear D. The V end lost 10 bases, the J end lost 10 bases, and 13 bases lay between the germline ends. This CDR3 region has 11 residues. This CDR3 reads CATRGVGKLFF. CDR3 in DNA: TGTGCCACCCGCGGGGTTGGAAAACTGTTTTTT.

The chain combines TRBV4-1 with TRBJ2-7, with D perhaps TRBD1 (5 bases). V dropped 2 bases and J dropped 2 bases, with 10 bases sitting between them. The CDR3 sequence is 14 residues long. The germline V gene has CDR1 MGHRA and CDR2 YSYEKL. The CDR3 DNA reads TGCGCCAGCAGCCAACCAGCCAGGGCCTACGAGCAGTACTTC. This gives the protein CASSQPARAYEQYF.